One sample yielded the 17 T cell receptor beta chains listed below, sequenced in a study of blood T cell repertoires in COVID-19 (dated by TCRdb to the early 2020s). The protocol used for the library was the immunoSEQ multiplex PCR assay. TCRdb took over this immuneACCESS table, retaining in-frame rearrangements with V and J assigned. Such tables are incomplete; in checked studies, under half of the missing clones stem from an unresolved V gene, and the remainder is unexplained. The sample table records 140,000 to 150,000 clones; over 70% of these occur just once. The top ten constitute 7% to 9% of the sample. Material for sequencing was peripheral blood. All receptors derive from a man aged 45-60 years with active or convalescent COVID-19.

The chain combines TRBV4-2 with TRBJ1-3; TRBD1 matches at 7 bases. CDR1 and CDR2 (germline): LGHNA, YNFKEQ. Trimming removed 4 bases from V and 4 bases from J; junction bases left unmatched: 7. The CDR3 spans 15 residues. In nucleotides, the CDR3 is TGTGCCAGCAGCCGAGACAGGGAAACCGGAAACACCATATATTTT. Its translation: CASSRDRETGNTIYF.

J is TRBJ1-1 and V is TRBV25-1; D not certain. Deletions cut 2 bases from V and 1 base from J, with 5 bases between. The CDR3 loop spans 13 amino acids. Germline values: CDR1 MGHDK, CDR2 SYGVNS. This CDR3 is CASSEGRNTEAFF. In DNA, the CDR3 is TGTGCCAGCAGTGAAGGCAGGAACACTGAAGCTTTCTTT.

This chain uses TRBV19 with TRBJ2-7, with TRBD2 identical over 7 bases. Trimming removed 7 bases from V and 6 bases from J; junction bases left unmatched: 15. Per germline, CDR1 LNHDA and CDR2 SQIVND (reference sequence). The CDR3 is 15 residues long. CDR3 sequence reads: CASTPGRETLGEQYF. The DNA of the CDR3 is TGTGCCAGTACCCCGGGGCGGGAGACTCTTGGCGAGCAGTACTTC.

This clone was seen ten or more times. The chain is built from TRBV7-9 and TRBJ2-1; D is possibly TRBD1 (5 bases). V shed 1 base and J shed 6 bases, with 7 bases lying between them. Germline V gene data show CDR1 as SEHNR and CDR2 as FQNEAQ (reference sequence). The CDR3 runs 13 residues. The CDR3 spells CASSLGQRNEQFF. The CDR3 DNA follows: TGTGCCAGCAGCTTAGGACAGCGCAATGAGCAGTTCTTC.

V and J are TRBV30 and TRBJ2-1; 14 positions match TRBD2. V lost 8 bases and J lost 0; bases outside the gene matches: 12. CDR3 length: 18 amino acids. Germline V gene lookup returns CDR1 GTSNPN and CDR2 SVGIG (reference sequence). Here the CDR3 reads CARGRGTSGRSSYNEQFF. The CDR3 DNA reads as TGTGCCCGGGGCCGGGGGACTAGCGGGAGAAGCTCCTACAATGAGCAGTTCTTC.

The chain combines TRBV9 with TRBJ2-1; D possibly corresponds to TRBD2 (5 bases). Germline V lookup: CDR1 SGDLS, CDR2 YYNGEE. Trimming removed 1 base from V and 5 bases from J, with 13 bases in between. The CDR3 has 15 residues. This chain's CDR3 is CASSVIAGLNNEQFF. The CDR3 bases are TGTGCCAGCAGCGTAATTGCGGGCCTTAACAATGAGCAGTTCTTC.

The chain has TRBV6-6 and TRBJ1-1, with a possible D match to TRBD1 (6 bases). This CDR3 region has 14 residues. Trimming took off 7 bases at V and 0 bases at J, with 12 bases between the two ends. Per the germline V gene, CDR1 is MNHNY and CDR2 is SVGAGI (reference sequence). This CDR3 reads CASTPGAMNTEAFF. DNA for the CDR3: TGTGCCAGCACTCCAGGGGCTATGAACACTGAAGCTTTCTTT.

The rearrangement joins TRBV27 to TRBJ1-3; 8 bases are a match to TRBD1. J was trimmed by 9 bases and V by 0 bases; bases with no gene match: 4. Germline assignment: CDR1 MNHEY and CDR2 SMNVEV (reference sequence). The CDR3 spans 14 residues. This CDR3 reads CASSLSRQGSTIYF. The DNA for the CDR3 is TGTGCCAGCAGTTTATCTAGACAGGGGTCCACCATATATTTT.

This rearrangement joins TRBV18 to TRBJ1-2, with 7 nucleotides matching TRBD1. CDR1 and CDR2 from the germline V gene are KGHSH and LQKENI. The CDR3 spans 14 residues. Trimming removed 5 bases from V and 5 bases from J; junction bases left unmatched: 8. CDR3 nucleotide sequence: TGTGCCAGCTCATCCGGGACAGTAGTTTATGGCTACACCTTC. Translated: CASSSGTVVYGYTF.

The chain is built from TRBV19 and TRBJ2-2, with D perhaps matching TRBD1 (6 bases). Per germline, CDR1 LNHDA and CDR2 SQIVND (reference sequence). The CDR3 sequence is 13 residues long. V lost 6 bases and J 6 bases, leaving 11 bases between the germline ends. The CDR3 spells CASSTQGPGELFF. The CDR3 region has the DNA TGTGCCAGTAGCACACAGGGACCCGGGGAGCTGTTTTTT.

The chain carries TRBV7-6 and TRBJ2-2, with D possibly matching TRBD2 (6 bases). Germline assignment: CDR1 SGHVS and CDR2 FNYEAQ. This CDR3 spans 15 amino acids. The V gene lost 6 bases and the J gene lost 4 bases, with 15 bases spanning the gap. Here the CDR3 reads CASRLLGEVTGELFF. For the CDR3, the DNA is TGTGCCAGCAGGTTATTGGGGGAGGTCACCGGGGAGCTGTTTTTT. Supplemented by reference TRBV7-6 and TRBJ2-2, the full variable domain reads GAGVSQSPRYKVTKRGQDVALRCDPISGHVSLYWYRQALGQGPEFLTYFNYEAQQDKSGLPNDRFSAERPEGSISTLTIQRTEQRDSAMYRCASRLLGEVTGELFFGEGSRLTVL.

The V call is TRBV19, the J call TRBJ2-2; 9 nucleotides line up with TRBD2. After removal of 1 base from V and 3 bases from J, the junction contained 3 bases not matched to a gene. CDR3 size: 16 residues. Germline V gene lookup returns CDR1 LNHDA and CDR2 SQIVND (reference sequence). Here the CDR3 DNA reads TGTGCCAGTAGTATAGGCGCTAGCGGGGACACCGGGGAGCTGTTTTTT. This encodes CASSIGASGDTGELFF.

This clone was seen a single time. The rearrangement uses TRBV19 and TRBJ2-3; 13 bases are shared with TRBD2. Germline V gives CDR1 LNHDA, CDR2 SQIVND (reference sequence). V was pared by 4 bases and J by 4 bases, with 8 bases of the junction left unmatched. The CDR3 totals 17 residues. Here the CDR3 DNA reads TGTGCCAGTAGTAACGGACTAGCGGGAGCGGGCCCAGATACGCAGTATTTT. Residues: CASSNGLAGAGPDTQYF. Complete variable domain (other parts from reference TRBV19 and TRBJ2-3): DGGITQSPKYLFRKEGQNVTLSCEQNLNHDAMYWYRQDPGQGLRLIYYSQIVNDFQKGDIAEGYSVSREKKESFPLTVTSAQKNPTAFYLCASSNGLAGAGPDTQYFGPGTRLTVL.

This clone showed up just a few times. The chain couples TRBV6-6 to TRBJ1-1; D is undetermined. The CDR3 has 16 amino acids. Trimming cost V 0 bases and J 6 bases, with 17 bases left between them. Germline loops: CDR1 MNHNY, CDR2 SVGAGI (reference sequence). The CDR3 DNA sequence: TGTGCCAGCAGTTACTCGAAGCCGGGTTTGTCCCCTGAAGCTTTCTTT. Protein: CASSYSKPGLSPEAFF.

The chain has TRBV6-1 and TRBJ1-2, with 7 bases matching TRBD1. The CDR3 extends over 14 amino acids. The V gene's germline CDR1 is MNHNS and CDR2 SASEGT. V lost 5 bases to trimming and J lost 6 bases; unmatched junction nucleotides: 9. The CDR3 DNA reads as TGTGCCAGCAGTCTTATGGACAGGCGACATGGCTACACCTTC. Encoded protein: CASSLMDRRHGYTF.

V is TRBV27 and J is TRBJ2-5, with TRBD2 matching over 10 bases. This CDR3 is 16 amino acids long. The ends lost 1 base at V and 5 bases at J; junction bases unmatched: 7. Germline CDR1 reads MNHEY; CDR2 reads SMNVEV (reference sequence). The CDR3 loop is CASSLFPSGSLETQYF. Here the CDR3 DNA reads TGTGCCAGCAGTTTATTCCCTAGCGGGAGCTTGGAGACCCAGTACTTC.

The J gene is TRBJ2-3, the V gene TRBV4-1; D unclear. Germline values: CDR1 MGHRA, CDR2 YSYEKL. V was trimmed by 0 bases and J by 0 bases, leaving 10 bases between them. This CDR3 is built from 16 residues. CDR3 nucleotide sequence: TGCGCCAGCAGCCAAGAGAGGAGCAAAAGCACAGATACGCAGTATTTT. Protein product: CASSQERSKSTDTQYF.